This T cell receptor beta chain was sequenced in a study of blood T cell repertoires in COVID-19. In the study overall: Sources were T cells, B-cell-depleted T cells, or PBMCs; the material itself was cDNA or gDNA.

Per the germline V gene, CDR1 is SEHNR and CDR2 is FQNEAQ (reference sequence). The CDR3 sequence is 18 residues long. Germline trimming cut 1 base from V and 1 base from J; bases unmatched to any gene: 6. Profiling relied on immunoSEQ multiplex PCR, and the TCRdb table lists in-frame clones only, not all of them. Counted here are under 200,000 clones, over 90% occurring once; the ten biggest clones make up 0.53%. The specimen sequenced was peripheral blood. This chain connects TRBV7-9 to TRBJ2-6; 8 bases are a match to TRBD1. This TCR came from a man aged 50 or older with acute or convalescent COVID-19. The CDR3 sequence is CASSLVWTGFSGANVLTF. Here the CDR3 DNA reads TGTGCCAGCAGCTTAGTTTGGACAGGGTTTTCTGGGGCCAACGTCCTGACTTTC.